The clone carrying this T cell receptor (beta chain) was observed a single time. Its antigen is currently unknown. This sample is part of a study of pediatric ulcerative colitis. Points from the study as a whole: Acute severe colitis showed lower rectal diversity from clonal expansions.

J lost 7 bases, V lost 5 bases, and 5 bases had no gene match. The CDR3 runs 15 residues. Germline V gives CDR1 LNHDA, CDR2 SQIVND (reference sequence). Sequencing used immunoSEQ multiplex PCR; TCRdb keeps in-frame clones, though not all of them. The sample lists roughly 54,000 clones, about 89% occurring once. The V gene is TRBV19, the J gene TRBJ1-4; 12 bases map to TRBD1. Specimen: blood. The sequence was obtained from a boy aged 10-17 years who was a control in a study of pediatric ulcerative colitis. The CDR3 spells CASSPGTGGTEKLFF. The CDR3 coding sequence is TGTGCCAGTAGTCCCGGGACAGGGGGCACTGAAAAACTGTTTTTT.